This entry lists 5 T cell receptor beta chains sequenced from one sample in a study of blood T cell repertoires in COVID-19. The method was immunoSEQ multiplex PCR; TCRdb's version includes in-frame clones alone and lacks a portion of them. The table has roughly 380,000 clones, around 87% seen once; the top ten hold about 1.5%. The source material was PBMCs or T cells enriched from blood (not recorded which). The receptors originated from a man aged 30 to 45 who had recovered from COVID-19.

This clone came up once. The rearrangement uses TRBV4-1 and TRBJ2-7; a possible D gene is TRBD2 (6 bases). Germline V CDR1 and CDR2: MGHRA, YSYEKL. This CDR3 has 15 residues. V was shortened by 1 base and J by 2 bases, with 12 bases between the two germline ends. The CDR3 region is CASSQGNGGAYEQYF. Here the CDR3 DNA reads TGCGCCAGCAGCCAAGGTAACGGGGGAGCCTACGAGCAGTACTTC.

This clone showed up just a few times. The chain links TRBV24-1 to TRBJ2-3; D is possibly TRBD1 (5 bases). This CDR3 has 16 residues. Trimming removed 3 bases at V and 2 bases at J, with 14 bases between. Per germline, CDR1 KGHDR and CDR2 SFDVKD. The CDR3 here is CATSDPRQSLTDTQYF. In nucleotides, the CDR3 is TGTGCCACCAGTGATCCTCGACAGAGCCTCACAGATACGCAGTATTTT.

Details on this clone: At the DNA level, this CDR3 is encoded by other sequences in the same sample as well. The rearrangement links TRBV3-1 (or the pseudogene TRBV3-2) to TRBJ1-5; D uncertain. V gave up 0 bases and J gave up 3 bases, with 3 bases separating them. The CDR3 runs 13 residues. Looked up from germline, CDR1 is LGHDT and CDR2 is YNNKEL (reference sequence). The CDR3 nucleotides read TGTGCCAGCAGCCAAGATCTCAATCAGCCCCAGCATTTT. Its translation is CASSQDLNQPQHF.

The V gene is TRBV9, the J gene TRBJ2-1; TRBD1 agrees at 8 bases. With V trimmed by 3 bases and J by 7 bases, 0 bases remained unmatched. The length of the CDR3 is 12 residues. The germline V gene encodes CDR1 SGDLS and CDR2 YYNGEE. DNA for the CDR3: TGTGCCAGCAGCGACAGGGGGAATGAGCAGTTCTTC. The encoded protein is CASSDRGNEQFF.

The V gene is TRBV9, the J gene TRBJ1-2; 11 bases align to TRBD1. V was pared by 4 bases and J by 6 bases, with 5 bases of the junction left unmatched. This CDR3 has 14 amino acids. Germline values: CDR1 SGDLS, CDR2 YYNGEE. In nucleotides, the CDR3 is TGTGCCAGCAGCTCACGGACAGGGGGCGATGGCTACACCTTC. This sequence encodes CASSSRTGGDGYTF.